The 11 T cell receptor beta chains in this list originate from one sample, sequenced in a study of blood T cell repertoires in COVID-19. Sequencing was performed with immunoSEQ multiplex PCR; in TCRdb, only in-frame clones are kept and a portion is missing. The table includes some 250,000 clones, approximately 85% detected once. Sequenced: peripheral blood. These receptors originate from a woman aged 55-75 years with active or convalescent COVID-19.

V and J are TRBV5-4 and TRBJ2-2; 9 bases are a match to TRBD2. With V trimmed by 3 bases and J by 6 bases, 9 bases remained unmatched. The CDR3 spans 16 residues. The V gene's germline CDR1 is SGHNT and CDR2 YYREEE (reference sequence). The CDR3 reads CASSYALRGGAGELFF. The CDR3 DNA follows: TGTGCCAGCAGCTACGCCTTGCGGGGGGGAGCCGGGGAGCTGTTTTTT.

The chain has TRBV7-2 and TRBJ2-7; weak D call: TRBD1 (6 bases). CDR1 is SGHTA, CDR2 FQGNSA, per germline. The CDR3 is 14 amino acids. Trimming removed 1 base from V and 9 bases from J, with 16 bases in between. In nucleotides, the CDR3 is TGTGCCAGCAGCTTAGTGGACAGTCGCGCCCGGCAGTACTTC. Translation: CASSLVDSRARQYF.

The chain links TRBV3-1 (or the pseudogene TRBV3-2) to TRBJ2-2; the D gene is possibly TRBD2 (6 bases). The ends were cut back, 4 bases at V and 6 bases at J, with 24 bases in the middle. The CDR3 covers 18 residues. Germline lookup yields CDR1 LGHDT and CDR2 YNNKEL (reference sequence). The CDR3 coding sequence is TGTGCCAGCAGCCCATACAGGACCGGCGGGATAGGGGCCGGGGAGCTGTTTTTT. Protein product: CASSPYRTGGIGAGELFF.

The chain carries TRBV5-1 and TRBJ1-2, with D perhaps TRBD1 (6 bases). The V gene's germline CDR1 is SGHRS and CDR2 YFSETQ. The CDR3 runs to 15 residues. V gave up 5 bases and J gave up 1 base, with 15 bases separating them. The CDR3 DNA follows: TGCGCCAGCAGGGCAGGGGCCCCATATAACTATGGCTACACCTTC. It encodes CASRAGAPYNYGYTF.

The V gene is TRBV19, the J gene TRBJ1-2; 7 bases align to TRBD1. Germline-derived CDR1 and CDR2 are LNHDA and SQIVND (reference sequence). There are 13 residues in the CDR3. The J segment lost 6 bases and the V segment lost 4 bases, leaving 5 bases of the junction unmatched. This chain's CDR3 is CASSTTGAHGYTF. Here the CDR3 DNA reads TGTGCCAGTAGTACTACAGGGGCGCATGGCTACACCTTC.

The chain links TRBV18 to TRBJ1-1; the D gene is possibly TRBD1 (5 bases). Germline assignment: CDR1 KGHSH and CDR2 LQKENI. Trimming pared 6 bases from V and 4 bases from J, leaving 15 bases between. The CDR3 contains 14 residues. The DNA of the CDR3 is TGTGCCAGCTCGCCGACAGTAAGAGGCACTGAAGCTTTCTTT. This gives the protein CASSPTVRGTEAFF.

Note on this clone: Because the CDR3's place on the DNA is in doubt, the DNA is left out and the CDR3 is given as listed by TCRdb. The V call is TRBV21-1, the J call TRBJ1-5; TRBD1 is the table's D call and was not checked against the DNA. TRBV21-1 is classified as a pseudogene. The CDR3 contains 15 residues when both ends are counted. This CDR3 reads CASSWGQGSGQPQHF.

The V call is TRBV7-3, the J call TRBJ1-2; 12 nucleotides align to TRBD1. The CDR3 sequence is 16 residues long. Trimming took 0 bases from V and 4 from J; bases not matched to a gene: 3. CDR1 is SGHTA, CDR2 FQGTGA, per germline. CDR3 amino acids: CASSLTGQGAVYGYTF. The CDR3 bases are TGTGCCAGCAGCTTAACGGGACAGGGGGCGGTCTATGGCTACACCTTC.

The chain couples TRBV29-1 to TRBJ1-1; D unresolved. The CDR3 runs to 15 residues. The V gene's germline CDR1 is SQVTM and CDR2 ANQGSEA. V dropped 7 bases and J dropped 4 bases, with 22 bases sitting between them. CDR3 bases: TGCAGCGGTGTTGGTGGAGGCGGCGGTGGCACTGAAGCTTTCTTT. Translation: CSGVGGGGGGTEAFF.

The V gene is TRBV5-6, the J gene TRBJ1-2; D remains unclear. CDR1 is SGHDT, CDR2 YYEEEE, per germline. Trimming left V 0 bases short and J 2 bases short, with 11 bases between. The CDR3 consists of 15 residues. CDR3 in DNA: TGTGCCAGCAGCTTGGTCGAGGCGAGGAACTATGGCTACACCTTC. Amino acid sequence: CASSLVEARNYGYTF.

V and J are TRBV7-8 and TRBJ1-5; no clear D. Deletions cut 5 bases from V and 0 bases from J, with 14 bases between. The CDR3 length is 16 residues. CDR1 and CDR2 from the germline V gene are SGHVS and FQNEAQ. CDR3 amino acids: CASSPRGANSNQPQHF. CDR3 coding DNA: TGTGCCAGCAGCCCCCGGGGAGCGAATAGCAATCAGCCCCAGCATTTT.